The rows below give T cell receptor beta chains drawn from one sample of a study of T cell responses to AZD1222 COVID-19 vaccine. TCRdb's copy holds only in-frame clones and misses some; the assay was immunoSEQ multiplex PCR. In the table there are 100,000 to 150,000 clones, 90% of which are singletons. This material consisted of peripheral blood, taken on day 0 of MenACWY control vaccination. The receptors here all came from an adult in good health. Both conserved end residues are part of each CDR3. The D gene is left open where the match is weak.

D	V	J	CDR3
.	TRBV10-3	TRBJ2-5	CAISDTVPGPGETQYF
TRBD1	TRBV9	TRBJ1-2	CASSVRDRELYGYTF
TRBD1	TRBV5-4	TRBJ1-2	CASSWDSRSWGYTF
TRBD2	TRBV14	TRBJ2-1	CASSQVTSGGYNEQFF
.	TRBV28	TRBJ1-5	CASSTGVQPQHF
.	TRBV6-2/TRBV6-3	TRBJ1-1	CASSPITGQKVEAFF
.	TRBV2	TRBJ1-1	CASSSTGAGTEAFF
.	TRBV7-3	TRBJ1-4	CASLFEDIYEKLFF
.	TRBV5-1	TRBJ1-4	CASSLMGYNEKLFF
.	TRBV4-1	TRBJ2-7	CASSPGTLGYEQYF
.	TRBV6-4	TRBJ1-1	CASSVAGNTEAFF
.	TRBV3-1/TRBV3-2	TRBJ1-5	CASSLGSGSGNQPQHF
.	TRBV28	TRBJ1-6	CASSPGSPLHF
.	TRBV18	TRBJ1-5	CASSPPNQPQHF
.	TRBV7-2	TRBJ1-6	CASSLGAGKGFSPLHF
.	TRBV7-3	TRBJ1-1	CASNMTANTEAFF
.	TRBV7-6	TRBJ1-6	CASSALPAVNSPLHF
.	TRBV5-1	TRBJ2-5	CASSLFSSIETQYF
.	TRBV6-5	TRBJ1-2	CASSYDVGVTDGYTF
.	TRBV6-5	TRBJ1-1	CASSYRHPNTEAFF
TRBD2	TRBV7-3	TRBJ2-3	CASSPGGGTDTQYF
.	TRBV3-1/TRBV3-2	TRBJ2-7	CASSQDPYEQYF
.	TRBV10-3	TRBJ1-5	CAIRAGTDVRQPQHF
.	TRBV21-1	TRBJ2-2	CASSWTVGSGELFF
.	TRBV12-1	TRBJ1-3	CASSWGKRGPSGNTIYF
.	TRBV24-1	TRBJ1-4	CATSDSGYPNEKLFF
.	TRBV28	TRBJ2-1	CASSFRPGNGPRGNVEQFF
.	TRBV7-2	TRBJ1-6	CASSLTVGGPSYNSPLHF
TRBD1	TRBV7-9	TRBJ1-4	CASSYRQGNEKLFF
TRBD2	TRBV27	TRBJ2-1	CASSLREGGVNEQFF
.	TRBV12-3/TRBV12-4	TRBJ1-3	CASGGRGGNTIYF
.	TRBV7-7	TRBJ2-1	CASSLVAGTEQFF
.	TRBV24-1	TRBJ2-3	CATSGAPAGIDTQYF
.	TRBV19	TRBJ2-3	CASSTGEYHTDTQYF
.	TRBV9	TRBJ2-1	CASSVVGTGEQFF
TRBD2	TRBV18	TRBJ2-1	CASSPGLAEYNEQFF
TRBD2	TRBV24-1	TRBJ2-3	CATAGLAVGGTDTQYF
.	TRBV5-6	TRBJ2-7	CASSLVAGSEQYF
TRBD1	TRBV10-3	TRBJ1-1	CAISQGGTEAFF
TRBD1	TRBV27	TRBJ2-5	CASSLSGRGRPVETQYF
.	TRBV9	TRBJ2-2	CASSVVLGAGRKNTGELFF
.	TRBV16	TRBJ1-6	CASSPPEGSPLHF